The 20 T cell receptor beta chains listed next were all sequenced from one sample in a study of blood T cell repertoires in COVID-19. TCRdb keeps only in-frame clones here, not all; method: immunoSEQ multiplex PCR. Of approximately 140,000 clones in the sample, 88% were seen once. The specimen was PBMCs or T cells enriched from blood (not recorded which). The receptors derive from a woman aged 25 to 39 with acute COVID-19.

This sequence joins TRBV5-1 and TRBJ2-5; 11 nucleotides line up with TRBD2. The CDR3 has 16 amino acids. V lost 4 bases to trimming and J lost 1 base; unmatched junction nucleotides: 6. Per the germline V gene, CDR1 is SGHRS and CDR2 is YFSETQ. In DNA, the CDR3 is TGCGCCAGCAGCGAAGGACTAGCGGGCGCCCAAGAGACCCAGTACTTC. Translation gives CASSEGLAGAQETQYF.

CDR3: CASSQEDLFGDGYTF. Here the CDR3 DNA reads TGTGCCAGCAGCCAAGAAGACCTTTTCGGGGATGGCTACACCTTC. The chain couples TRBV3-1 (or the pseudogene TRBV3-2) to TRBJ1-2; D is unclear. Germline CDR1 is LGHDT and CDR2 is YNNKEL (reference sequence). Trimming cost V 0 bases and J 6 bases, with 14 bases left between them. This CDR3 contains 15 residues.

The chain has TRBV2 and TRBJ1-3; no reliable D call. CDR3 length equals 15 residues. V was cut by 8 bases and J by 0 bases, with 14 bases left in between. Per germline, CDR1 SNHLY and CDR2 FYNNEI. The DNA of the CDR3 is TGTGCCAGCCTAAAAAATCAGGACTCTGGAAACACCATATATTTT. Translation gives CASLKNQDSGNTIYF.

This clone has just one count. CDR3: CASDRLAGGDGELFF. DNA of the CDR3: TGTGCCAGCGACAGACTAGCGGGAGGTGACGGGGAGCTGTTTTTT. The chain recombines TRBV7-9 with TRBJ2-2; TRBD2 matches 13 bases. After removal of 8 bases from V and 7 bases from J, the junction contained 7 bases not matched to a gene. CDR1 SEHNR and CDR2 FQNEAQ come from the germline V gene (reference sequence). This CDR3 spans 15 amino acids.

The V gene is TRBV28, the J gene TRBJ2-7, with D uncertain. CDR1 and CDR2 from the germline V gene are MDHEN and SYDVKM. Trimming took 7 bases from V and 1 from J, leaving 17 bases between them. This CDR3 is 15 amino acids long. CDR3 sequence reads: CASTPRILQSYEQYF. As DNA, the CDR3 is TGTGCCAGCACTCCGAGGATTCTTCAATCCTACGAGCAGTACTTC.

The chain couples TRBV27 to TRBJ2-5, with 12 nucleotides matching TRBD1. The CDR3 is 18 amino acids. Trimming removed 6 bases from V and 1 base from J; junction bases left unmatched: 12. Germline assignment: CDR1 MNHEY and CDR2 SMNVEV (reference sequence). CDR3 amino acids: CASSFTGQGAPTQETQYF. As DNA, the CDR3 is TGTGCCAGCAGCTTCACGGGACAGGGGGCGCCGACCCAAGAGACCCAGTACTTC.

V and J are TRBV27 and TRBJ1-4, with 7 bases matching TRBD1. CDR1 and CDR2 from the germline V gene are MNHEY and SMNVEV (reference sequence). With 6 bases clipped from V and 6 bases from J, the junction kept 7 bases outside the gene matches. The CDR3 sequence is 14 residues long. This CDR3 is CASSEGQQYEKLFF. In DNA form, the CDR3 reads TGTGCCAGCAGCGAGGGACAGCAATATGAAAAACTGTTTTTT. The full variable domain, in which reference TRBV27 and TRBJ1-4 provide the parts outside the CDR3, is EAQVTQNPRYLITVTGKKLTVTCSQNMNHEYMSWYRQDPGLGLRQIYYSMNVEVTDKGDVPEGYKVSRKEKRNFPLILESPSPNQTSLYFCASSEGQQYEKLFFGSGTQLSVL.

This clone was seen only once. This chain connects TRBV28 to TRBJ1-3; D not resolved. V was cut by 5 bases and J by 0 bases, with 14 bases left in between. The CDR3 length is 16 residues. Germline V gives CDR1 MDHEN, CDR2 SYDVKM. The CDR3 protein is CASSQRRLSSGNTIYF. In DNA, the CDR3 is TGTGCCAGCAGTCAGCGGAGATTGAGCTCTGGAAACACCATATATTTT.

The chain uses TRBV27 and TRBJ1-2; no definite D call. Per the germline V gene, CDR1 is MNHEY and CDR2 is SMNVEV (reference sequence). This CDR3 has 14 residues. V lost 2 bases and J 4 bases, leaving 11 bases between the germline ends. The CDR3 bases are TGTGCCAGCAGTTTAGGCGGATACCCCTATGGCTACACCTTC. It encodes CASSLGGYPYGYTF.

The V gene is TRBV5-6, the J gene TRBJ2-1; the D is unclear. V was shortened by 4 bases and J by 4 bases, with 15 bases between the two germline ends. Germline loops: CDR1 SGHDT, CDR2 YYEEEE. The CDR3 covers 15 residues. CDR3 sequence: CASSLGAEKYNEQFF. DNA of the CDR3: TGTGCCAGCAGCCTCGGCGCGGAAAAATACAATGAGCAGTTCTTC.

The rearrangement joins TRBV7-2 to TRBJ2-7, with D maybe TRBD1 (5 bases). CDR3 length equals 13 residues. Trimming shortened V by 2 bases and J by 3 bases, and 8 bases separated the two germline ends. Germline V gives CDR1 SGHTA, CDR2 FQGNSA. The DNA for the CDR3 is TGTGCCAGCAGCTTAAGACAGATCTACGAGCAGTACTTC. Residues: CASSLRQIYEQYF.

The chain has TRBV19 and TRBJ2-1, with 15 nucleotides matching TRBD2. Germline V gene lookup returns CDR1 LNHDA and CDR2 SQIVND (reference sequence). The CDR3 covers 16 residues. Trimming at V came to 5 bases and at J to 4 bases, leaving 3 bases not matched to a gene. CDR3 nucleotides: TGTGCCAGTAGTTCGGGACTAGCGGGAGGATACAATGAGCAGTTCTTC. Translating gives CASSSGLAGGYNEQFF. Based on the CDR3 plus reference TRBV19 and TRBJ2-1, the full variable domain is DGGITQSPKYLFRKEGQNVTLSCEQNLNHDAMYWYRQDPGQGLRLIYYSQIVNDFQKGDIAEGYSVSREKKESFPLTVTSAQKNPTAFYLCASSSGLAGGYNEQFFGPGTRLTVL.

The chain carries TRBV5-6 and TRBJ1-1; TRBD1 might be the D (5 bases). Germline V gene data show CDR1 as SGHDT and CDR2 as YYEEEE. The CDR3 is 12 amino acids. The V end was cut by 7 bases, the J end by 1 base, with 8 bases between. The CDR3 protein is CASSGGNTEAFF. The CDR3 DNA is TGTGCCAGCTCCGGGGGGAACACTGAAGCTTTCTTT.

The gene calls are TRBV6-5 and TRBJ1-2, with 7 bases matching TRBD1. V lost 6 bases to trimming and J lost 0 bases; unmatched junction nucleotides: 4. CDR3 length: 14 amino acids. Germline V gene data show CDR1 as MNHEY and CDR2 as SVGAGI. The CDR3 DNA reads as TGTGCCAGCAGCCCCGGGACAGCTAACTATGGCTACACCTTC. As protein: CASSPGTANYGYTF.

The J gene is TRBJ2-4, the V gene TRBV6-1, with unresolved D. The CDR3 sequence is 15 residues long. Trimming cost V 1 base and J 1 base, with 8 bases left between them. Germline V gene sequence: CDR1 MNHNS, CDR2 SASEGT. The CDR3 sequence: CASSEVLRAKNIQYF. The CDR3 DNA follows: TGTGCCAGCAGTGAAGTGCTTCGGGCCAAAAACATTCAGTACTTC.

The rearrangement links TRBV3-1 (or the pseudogene TRBV3-2) to TRBJ2-5; no clear D. The CDR3 length is 15 residues. Trimming removed 0 bases from V and 5 bases from J, with 13 bases in between. CDR1 is LGHDT, CDR2 YNNKEL, per germline (reference sequence). The CDR3 coding sequence is TGTGCCAGCAGCCAAGATTACCAGTATCACGAGACCCAGTACTTC. Encoded protein: CASSQDYQYHETQYF.

The chain employs TRBV27 and TRBJ1-3, with TRBD1 as a possible D gene (5 bases). The CDR3 consists of 15 residues. The V gene lost 5 bases and the J gene lost 6 bases, with 17 bases spanning the gap. Germline CDR1 and CDR2: MNHEY and SMNVEV (reference sequence). CDR3 in DNA: TGTGCCAGCAGTCCCCGATATGGAGGGGTAAACACCATATATTTT. Translation: CASSPRYGGVNTIYF.

V is TRBV18 and J is TRBJ2-1, with a possible D match to TRBD1 (6 bases). Germline V gene data show CDR1 as KGHSH and CDR2 as LQKENI. Trimming took off 2 bases at V and 8 bases at J, with 16 bases between the two ends. The CDR3 sequence is 15 residues long. In DNA form, the CDR3 reads TGTGCCAGCTCACCAAGCGTTGGGACAATCCATGAGCAGTTCTTC. Translated: CASSPSVGTIHEQFF.

The CDR3, as DNA: TGTGCCAGCAGTTACGGGGGGGCTACCTCCTACGAGCAGTACTTC. Amino acid sequence: CASSYGGATSYEQYF. The chain carries TRBV6-2 or TRBV6-3 and TRBJ2-7; TRBD2 might be the D (7 bases). Germline values: CDR1 MNHEY, CDR2 SVGEGT. Trimming shortened V by 2 bases and J by 0 bases, and 11 bases separated the two germline ends. The CDR3 runs to 15 residues.

The chain couples TRBV19 to TRBJ2-1, with D hard to call. The CDR3 runs 13 residues. Trimming shortened V by 8 bases and J by 0 bases, and 8 bases separated the two germline ends. Germline V gene data show CDR1 as LNHDA and CDR2 as SQIVND (reference sequence). CDR3 sequence (DNA): TGTGCCAGTTCGGCGGACTCCTACAATGAGCAGTTCTTC. Protein: CASSADSYNEQFF.